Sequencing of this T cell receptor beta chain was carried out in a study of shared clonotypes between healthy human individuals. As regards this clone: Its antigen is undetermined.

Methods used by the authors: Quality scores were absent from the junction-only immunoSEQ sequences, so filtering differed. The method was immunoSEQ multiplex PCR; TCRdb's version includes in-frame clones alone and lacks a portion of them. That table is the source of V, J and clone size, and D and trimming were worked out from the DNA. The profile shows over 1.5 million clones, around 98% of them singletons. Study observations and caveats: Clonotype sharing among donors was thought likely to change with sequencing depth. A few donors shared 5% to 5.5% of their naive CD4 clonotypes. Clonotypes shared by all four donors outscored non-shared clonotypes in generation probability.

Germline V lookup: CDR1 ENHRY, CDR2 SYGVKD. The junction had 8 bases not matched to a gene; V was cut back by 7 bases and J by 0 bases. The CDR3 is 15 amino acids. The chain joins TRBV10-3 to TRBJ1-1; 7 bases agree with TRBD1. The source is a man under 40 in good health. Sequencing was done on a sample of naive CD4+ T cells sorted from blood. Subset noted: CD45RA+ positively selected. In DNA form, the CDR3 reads TGTGCCATCAAAACGTCAGGGGGAATGAACACTGAAGCTTTCTTT. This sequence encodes CAIKTSGGMNTEAFF.